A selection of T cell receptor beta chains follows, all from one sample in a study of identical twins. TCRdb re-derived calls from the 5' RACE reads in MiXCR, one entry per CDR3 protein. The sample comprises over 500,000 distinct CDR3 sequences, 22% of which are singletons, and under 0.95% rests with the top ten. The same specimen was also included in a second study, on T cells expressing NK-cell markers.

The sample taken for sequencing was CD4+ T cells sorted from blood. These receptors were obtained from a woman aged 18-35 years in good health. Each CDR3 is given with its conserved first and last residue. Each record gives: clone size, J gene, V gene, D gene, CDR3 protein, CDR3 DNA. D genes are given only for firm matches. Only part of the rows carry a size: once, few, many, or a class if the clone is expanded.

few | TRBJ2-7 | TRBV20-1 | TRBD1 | CSARGRQGSYEQYF | TGCAGTGCTAGAGGGCGACAGGGCTCCTACGAGCAGTACTTC
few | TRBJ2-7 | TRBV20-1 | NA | CSAYPGPDYEQYF | TGCAGTGCTTACCCGGGCCCCGACTACGAGCAGTACTTC
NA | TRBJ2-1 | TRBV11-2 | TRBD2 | CASSFDSTIAGGDNEQFF | TGTGCCAGCAGCTTCGACTCTACTATAGCGGGGGGTGACAATGAGCAGTTCTTC
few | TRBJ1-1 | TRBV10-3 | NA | CAINEKGGTEAFF | TGTGCCATCAACGAAAAGGGGGGCACTGAAGCTTTCTTT
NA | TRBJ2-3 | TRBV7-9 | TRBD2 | CASSPGLAGSADTQYF | TGTGCCAGCAGCCCCGGACTAGCGGGGAGTGCAGATACGCAGTATTTT
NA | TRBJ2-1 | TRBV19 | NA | CASSFRHEQFF | TGTGCCAGTAGTTTCAGACATGAGCAGTTCTTC
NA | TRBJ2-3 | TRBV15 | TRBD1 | CATSRRQGNTDTQYF | TGTGCCACCAGCCGACGACAGGGCAACACAGATACGCAGTATTTT
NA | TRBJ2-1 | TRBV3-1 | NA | CASSRADNEQFF | TGTGCCAGCAGCCGGGCCGATAATGAGCAGTTCTTC
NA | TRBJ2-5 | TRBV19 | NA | CASILGETQYF | TGTGCCAGTATCCTCGGAGAGACCCAGTACTTC
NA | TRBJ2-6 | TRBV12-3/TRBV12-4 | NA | CASRTKGVSSGANVLTF | TGTGCCAGCAGGACTAAGGGGGTGAGCTCTGGGGCCAACGTCCTGACTTTC
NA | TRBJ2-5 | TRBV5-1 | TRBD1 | CASSSPQGSRETQYF | TGCGCCAGCAGCTCACCACAGGGGTCCCGCGAGACCCAGTACTTC
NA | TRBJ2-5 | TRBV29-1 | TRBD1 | CSVGTGGTFQETQYF | TGCAGCGTTGGAACAGGGGGTACTTTCCAAGAGACCCAGTACTTC
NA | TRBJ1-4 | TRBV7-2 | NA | CASSPTGALHEKLFF | TGTGCCAGCAGTCCCACCGGGGCTCTTCATGAAAAACTGTTTTTT
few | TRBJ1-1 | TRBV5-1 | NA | CASSSDLIAEAFF | TGCGCCAGCAGCTCGGACCTAATCGCTGAAGCTTTCTTT
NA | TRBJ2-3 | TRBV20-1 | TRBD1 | CSAGATGVLPHTQYF | TGCAGTGCTGGCGCGACAGGGGTCCTACCTCATACGCAGTATTTT
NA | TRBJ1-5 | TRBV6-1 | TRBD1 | CASNWGQGARNQPQHF | TGTGCCAGCAACTGGGGTCAGGGGGCTCGCAATCAGCCCCAGCATTTT
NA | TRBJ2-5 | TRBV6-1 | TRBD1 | CASSRQGVYDTQYF | TGTGCCAGCAGTCGACAGGGAGTTTATGATACCCAGTACTTC
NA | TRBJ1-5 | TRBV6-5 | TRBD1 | CASSYSLTGEQPQHF | TGTGCCAGCAGTTACTCCCTGACAGGGGAGCAGCCCCAGCATTTT
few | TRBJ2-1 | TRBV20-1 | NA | CSAIKRGRRNEQFF | TGCAGTGCTATCAAACGGGGGCGCAGAAATGAGCAGTTCTTC
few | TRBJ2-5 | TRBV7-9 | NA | CASSQGAGAPGETQYF | TGTGCCAGCAGTCAAGGGGCAGGGGCGCCGGGAGAGACCCAGTACTTC
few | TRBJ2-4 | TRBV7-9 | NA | CASSLGRSAKNIQYF | TGTGCCAGCAGCTTAGGCCGTTCGGCCAAAAACATTCAGTACTTC
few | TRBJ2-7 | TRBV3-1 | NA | CASSQAVQTYEQYF | TGTGCCAGCAGCCAAGCGGTACAGACCTACGAGCAGTACTTC
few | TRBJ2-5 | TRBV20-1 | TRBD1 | CSARRPGQLRETQYF | TGCAGTGCTAGACGCCCGGGACAGCTCCGGGAGACCCAGTACTTC
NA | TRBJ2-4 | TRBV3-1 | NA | CASSQDLSEGASDIQYF | TGTGCCAGCAGCCAAGATCTTTCGGAGGGAGCCTCCGACATTCAGTACTTC
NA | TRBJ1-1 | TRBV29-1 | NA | CSVAPSDRYNTEAFF | TGCAGCGTTGCCCCCTCGGACAGATACAACACTGAAGCTTTCTTT
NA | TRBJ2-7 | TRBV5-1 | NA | CASSSMGGTGSEQYF | TGCGCCAGCAGTTCGATGGGAGGCACAGGCTCCGAGCAGTACTTC
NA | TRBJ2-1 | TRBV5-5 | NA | CAMSPGGGEQFF | TGTGCCATGAGCCCAGGGGGAGGTGAGCAGTTCTTC
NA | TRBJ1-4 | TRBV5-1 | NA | CASTAMSGTREKLFF | TGCGCCAGCACCGCAATGTCCGGGACACGTGAAAAACTGTTTTTT
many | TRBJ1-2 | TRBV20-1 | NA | CSALGARYGYTF | TGCAGTGCCCTTGGGGCTAGATATGGCTACACCTTC
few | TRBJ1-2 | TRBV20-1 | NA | CSASGLYGYTF | TGCAGTGCTAGTGGCCTCTATGGCTACACCTTC
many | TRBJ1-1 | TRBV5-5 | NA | CASSQGRQLSNTEAFF | TGTGCCAGCAGCCAGGGGAGACAGTTGTCGAACACTGAAGCTTTCTTT
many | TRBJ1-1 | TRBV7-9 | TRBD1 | CASSDRYRGAGTEAFF | TGTGCCAGCAGCGATCGATACAGGGGTGCTGGCACTGAAGCTTTCTTT
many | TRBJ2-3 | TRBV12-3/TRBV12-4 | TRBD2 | CASTVAGGRTDTQYF | TGTGCCAGCACCGTAGCGGGAGGGCGGACAGATACGCAGTATTTT
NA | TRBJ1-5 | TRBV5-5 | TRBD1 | CASSLSRGRNQPQHF | TGTGCCAGCAGCTTGTCCAGGGGGCGGAATCAGCCCCAGCATTTT
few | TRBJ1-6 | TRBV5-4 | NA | CASSLERPNSPLHF | TGTGCCAGCAGCTTGGAAAGGCCGAATTCACCCCTCCACTTT
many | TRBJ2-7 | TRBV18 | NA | CASSRGLMSYEQYF | TGTGCCAGCTCAAGGGGGTTAATGTCCTACGAGCAGTACTTC
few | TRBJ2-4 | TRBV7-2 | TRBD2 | CASSFSGRAIQYF | TGTGCCAGCAGCTTTAGCGGGAGGGCTATTCAGTACTTC
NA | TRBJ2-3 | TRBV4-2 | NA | CASSSGVVADTQYF | TGTGCCAGCAGCTCGGGGGTAGTGGCAGATACGCAGTATTTT
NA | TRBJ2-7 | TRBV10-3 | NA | CAISRAGRTYEQYF | TGTGCCATCAGTAGGGCAGGAAGGACCTACGAGCAGTACTTC
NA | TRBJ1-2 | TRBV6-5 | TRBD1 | CASSRTGAGYTF | TGTGCCAGCAGCCGGACAGGGGCAGGCTACACCTTC
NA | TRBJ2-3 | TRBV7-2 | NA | CASSLAQYRTTLRSSTDTQYF | TGTGCCAGCAGCTTAGCGCAGTATAGGACGACCCTTCGTTCTAGCACAGATACGCAGTATTTT
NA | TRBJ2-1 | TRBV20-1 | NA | CSARVQSSYNEQFF | TGCAGTGCCCGAGTCCAGAGCTCCTACAATGAGCAGTTCTTC
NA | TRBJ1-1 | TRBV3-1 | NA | CASSQVPDSNTEAFF | TGTGCCAGCAGCCAAGTACCGGACTCGAACACTGAAGCTTTCTTT
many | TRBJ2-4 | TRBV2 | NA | CASRAKNIQYF | TGTGCCAGCAGGGCCAAAAACATTCAGTACTTC
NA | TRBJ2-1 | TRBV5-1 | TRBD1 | CASYPGGAASYNEQFF | TGCGCCAGTTACCCAGGGGGAGCGGCCTCCTACAATGAGCAGTTCTTC
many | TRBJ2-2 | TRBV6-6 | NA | CASSYSPGELFF | TGTGCCAGCAGTTACTCCCCCGGGGAGCTGTTTTTT
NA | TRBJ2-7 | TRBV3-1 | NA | CASSAGGITEQYF | TGTGCCAGCAGCGCAGGGGGGATAACCGAGCAGTACTTC
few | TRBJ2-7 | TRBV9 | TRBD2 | CASSPRTSGNPYEQYF | TGTGCCAGCAGCCCTCGGACTAGCGGGAACCCCTACGAGCAGTACTTC
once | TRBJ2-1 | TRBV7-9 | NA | CASSLRSRYEQFF | TGTGCCAGCAGCCTCCGCAGCAGGTATGAGCAGTTCTTC
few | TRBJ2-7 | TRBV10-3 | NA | CAISGDYEQYF | TGTGCCATCAGTGGAGATTACGAGCAGTACTTC
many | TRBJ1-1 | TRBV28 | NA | CASSSPGLNTEAFF | TGTGCCAGCAGTTCGCCAGGGTTGAACACTGAAGCTTTCTTT
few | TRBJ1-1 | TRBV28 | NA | CASSLEFRGGAFF | TGTGCCAGCAGTTTGGAGTTTCGGGGTGGGGCTTTCTTT
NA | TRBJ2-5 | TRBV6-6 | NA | CATLCETQYF | TGTGCCACCCTATGCGAGACCCAGTACTTC
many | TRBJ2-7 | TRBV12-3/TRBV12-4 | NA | CASSLRQGRVEQYF | TGTGCCAGCAGTTTAAGACAGGGGAGGGTCGAGCAGTACTTC
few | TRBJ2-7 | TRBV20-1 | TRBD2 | CSAKKGLAIEQYF | TGCAGTGCCAAAAAAGGACTAGCGATCGAGCAGTACTTC
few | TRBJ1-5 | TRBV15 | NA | CATSRETGHWNQPQHF | TGTGCCACCAGCAGAGAGACGGGGCACTGGAATCAGCCCCAGCATTTT
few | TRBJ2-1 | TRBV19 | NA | CASSKTGGHYNEQFF | TGTGCCAGTAGTAAAACCGGCGGGCACTACAATGAGCAGTTCTTC
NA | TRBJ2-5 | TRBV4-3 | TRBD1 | CASSQNRGPETQYF | TGCGCCAGCAGCCAAAACAGGGGGCCGGAGACCCAGTACTTC
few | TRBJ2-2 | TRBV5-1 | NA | CASRLPSGSNTGELFF | TGCGCCAGCAGACTCCCCAGCGGATCGAACACCGGGGAGCTGTTTTTT
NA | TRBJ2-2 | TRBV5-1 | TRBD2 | CATGEGSTGELFF | TGCGCCACCGGGGAGGGATCCACCGGGGAGCTGTTTTTT